This T cell receptor beta chain was recovered during a study of cytomegalovirus exposure and HLA in healthy donors. Per the germline V gene, CDR1 is SNHLY and CDR2 is FYNNEI. Trimming removed 7 bases at V and 2 bases at J, with 12 bases between. The CDR3 runs 14 residues. This PCR relied on a set of 60 Vbeta primers and 13 Jbeta primers. Clones were read by immunoSEQ multiplex PCR, and TCRdb kept only the in-frame ones, dropping some. The table includes about 140,000 clones, approximately 79% detected once. Sequencing used PBMCs. The chain combines TRBV2 with TRBJ2-4; a possible D gene is TRBD2 (6 bases). The clonotype originates from a woman aged 45-65 years in good health and CMV-seropositive. The CDR3 here is CASNGDWSKNIQYF. The DNA of the CDR3 is TGTGCCAGCAACGGGGACTGGTCCAAAAACATTCAGTACTTC.